The clone carrying this T cell receptor beta chain was observed at least ten times. The CDR3 covers 14 residues. The data were obtained in a study of shared clonotypes between healthy human individuals. Measured with immunoSEQ multiplex PCR; TCRdb has only the in-frame clones, and not every one. Found here are around 700,000 clones, about two thirds of them singletons; the top ten hold approximately 2%. This sequence was found in a woman aged 25 to 39 in good health. The specimen sequenced was memory CD4+ T cells sorted from blood. The subset here: CD45RA-negative fraction. The chain recombines TRBV21-1 with TRBJ2-2. TRBV21-1 is given as a pseudogene. CDR3 nucleotide sequence: TGTGCCACCCCGAGGGGATTGAACACCGGGGAGCTGTTTTTT. Protein product: CATPRGLNTGELFF.